These 16 T cell receptor beta chains came from one sample sequenced in a study of shared clonotypes between healthy human individuals. The protocol was immunoSEQ multiplex PCR, while the TCRdb copy is restricted to in-frame clones and leaves out a portion. The sample holds around 2,000,000 clones, approximately 94% seen once. CD45RO negativity and positive selection for CCR7 defined naive CD8 cells, a population that excluded terminally differentiated effector memory CD45RA+ cells. Sequenced: naive CD8+ T cells sorted from blood. These receptors all come from a young man in good health.

This chain connects TRBV11-2 to TRBJ2-3; perhaps TRBD2 as D (6 bases). This CDR3 spans 15 amino acids. From germline, CDR1 is SGHAT and CDR2 FQNNGV. V was clipped by 3 bases and J by 5 bases, with 15 bases between them. This CDR3 reads CASSFGAGSVDTQYF. The CDR3 nucleotides are TGTGCCAGCAGCTTCGGCGCGGGATCGGTAGATACGCAGTATTTT.

The CDR3 spells CATSQGRAYEQYF. The CDR3 region has the DNA TGTGCCACGTCGCAGGGGAGAGCCTACGAGCAGTACTTC. V gene TRBV6-1 combines with J gene TRBJ2-7, with D possibly TRBD1 on 6 matching bases. The CDR3 runs 13 residues. CDR1 and CDR2 (germline): MNHNS, SASEGT. V was shortened by 10 bases and J by 2 bases, with 15 bases between the two germline ends.

This clone is a singleton in its sample. V gene TRBV5-5 combines with J gene TRBJ2-7, with D tentatively TRBD2 (5 bases). The CDR3 is made up of 17 amino acids. Germline V gene sequence: CDR1 SGHKS, CDR2 YYEKEE (reference sequence). Trimming took off 4 bases at V and 2 bases at J, with 22 bases between the two ends. CDR3 coding DNA: TGTGCCAGCAGCCTGCAAGGGCTAGCTATTGCAACCTACGAGCAGTACTTC. Its protein is CASSLQGLAIATYEQYF.

The rearrangement joins TRBV11-2 to TRBJ1-2; possible D gene TRBD1, 5 bases. CDR3 size: 14 residues. Trimming removed 1 base from V and 6 bases from J, with 12 bases in between. CDR1 and CDR2 from the germline V gene are SGHAT and FQNNGV. The CDR3 DNA is TGTGCCAGCAGCTTAGCCAGCGGGGCGGATGGCTACACCTTC. This sequence encodes CASSLASGADGYTF.

The chain links TRBV4-3 to TRBJ2-7, with 8 bases identical to TRBD1. The length of the CDR3 is 15 residues. The junction had 4 bases not matched to a gene; V was cut back by 0 bases and J by 3 bases. From germline, CDR1 is LGHNA and CDR2 YSLEER. CDR3 nucleotide sequence: TGCGCCAGCAGCCAAGATCCAGGGGGCGTCTACGAGCAGTACTTC. It is translated as CASSQDPGGVYEQYF.

Remarks on this clone: Other DNA variants within this sample encode the same CDR3. This chain links TRBV9 with TRBJ2-7; a weak D match, TRBD1 (6 bases). Trimming pared 0 bases from V and 0 bases from J, leaving 7 bases between. CDR1 and CDR2 (germline): SGDLS, YYNGEE. The CDR3 runs 14 residues. The CDR3 DNA reads as TGTGCCAGCAGCGTAGAGACAGGCTCCTACGAGCAGTACTTC. It specifies CASSVETGSYEQYF. The full variable domain, completed using reference TRBV9 and TRBJ2-7, is DSGVTQTPKHLITATGQRVTLRCSPRSGDLSVYWYQQSLDQGLQFLIQYYNGEERAKGNILERFSAQQFPDLHSELNLSSLELGDSALYFCASSVETGSYEQYFGPGTRLTVT.

This clone was observed a few times. This chain connects TRBV28 to TRBJ1-5, with a tentative D call TRBD1 (5 bases). Between the trimmed V and J ends, which lost 6 bases and 7 bases, there was a span of 13 bases. There are 13 residues in the CDR3. Germline V gives CDR1 MDHEN, CDR2 SYDVKM. CDR3 bases: TGTGCCAGCAGCGGGCAGGGATCCCAGCCCCAGCATTTT. It specifies CASSGQGSQPQHF. The whole variable domain, remainder taken from reference TRBV28 and TRBJ1-5, is DVKVTQSSRYLVKRTGEKVFLECVQDMDHENMFWYRQDPGLGLRLIYFSYDVKMKEKGDIPEGYSVSREKKERFSLILESASTNQTSMYLCASSGQGSQPQHFGDGTRLSIL.

J is TRBJ1-1 and V is TRBV5-1; tentatively, D is TRBD1 (6 bases). V was cut by 2 bases and J by 3 bases, with 8 bases left in between. CDR1 and CDR2 (germline): SGHRS, YFSETQ. This CDR3 spans 13 amino acids. CDR3 sequence reads: CASSLQGDTEAFF. As DNA, the CDR3 is TGCGCCAGCAGCTTACAGGGAGACACTGAAGCTTTCTTT. The full variable domain, in which reference TRBV5-1 and TRBJ1-1 provide the parts outside the CDR3, is KAGVTQTPRYLIKTRGQQVTLSCSPISGHRSVSWYQQTPGQGLQFLFEYFSETQRNKGNFPGRFSGRQFSNSRSEMNVSTLELGDSALYLCASSLQGDTEAFFGQGTRLTVV.

The V call is TRBV7-8, the J call TRBJ1-2; D is unresolved. The CDR3 has 13 residues. Germline V gives CDR1 SGHVS, CDR2 FQNEAQ. V was pared by 4 bases and J by 10 bases, with 16 bases between. The CDR3 is CASSYGSVVAYTF. The CDR3 DNA follows: TGTGCCAGCAGCTATGGGTCAGTTGTGGCCTACACCTTC.

V usage is TRBV15 and J usage is TRBJ2-5, with D tentatively TRBD1 or TRBD2 (5 bases each). V lost 8 bases and J 4 bases, leaving 23 bases between the germline ends. The V gene's germline CDR1 is LNHNV and CDR2 YYDKDF (reference sequence). This CDR3 spans 16 amino acids. The CDR3 protein is CATDSRGPTMGETQYF. The CDR3 DNA sequence: TGTGCCACCGATTCCCGGGGCCCTACTATGGGAGAGACCCAGTACTTC. The entire variable domain, with the rest obtained from reference TRBV15 and TRBJ2-5, is as follows: DAMVIQNPRYQVTQFGKPVTLSCSQTLNHNVMYWYQQKSSQAPKLLFHYYDKDFNNEADTPDNFQSRRPNTSFCFLDIRSPGLGDTAMYLCATDSRGPTMGETQYFGPGTRLLVL.

The chain couples TRBV25-1 to TRBJ2-2; a weak D match, TRBD2 (5 bases). Trimming removed 8 bases from V and 5 bases from J, with 15 bases in between. There are 14 residues in the CDR3. Per germline, CDR1 MGHDK and CDR2 SYGVNS. CDR3: CASGVPSGTGELFF. In DNA form, the CDR3 reads TGTGCCAGCGGGGTACCGTCGGGGACCGGGGAGCTGTTTTTT. Full variable domain (outside the CDR3, taken from reference TRBV25-1 and TRBJ2-2): EADIYQTPRYLVIGTGKKITLECSQTMGHDKMYWYQQDPGMELHLIHYSYGVNSTEKGDLSSESTVSRIRTEHFPLTLESARPSHTSQYLCASGVPSGTGELFFGEGSRLTVL.

This chain uses TRBV6-5 with TRBJ1-1; tentatively, D is TRBD1 (5 bases). The CDR3 covers 15 residues. Trimming removed 3 bases from V and 4 bases from J, with 15 bases in between. Germline CDR1 reads MNHEY; CDR2 reads SVGAGI. CDR3 sequence: CASSYGLGGGTEAFF. CDR3 coding DNA: TGTGCCAGCAGTTATGGTCTCGGGGGAGGCACTGAAGCTTTCTTT.

The chain employs TRBV15 and TRBJ2-2; D may be TRBD2 (5 bases). V lost 2 bases, J lost 6 bases, and 16 bases lay in between. CDR1 is LNHNV and CDR2 is YYDKDF in the germline V gene (reference sequence). CDR3 size: 16 residues. The CDR3 sequence is CATSRPNGNGPGELFF. The CDR3 DNA sequence: TGTGCCACCAGCAGACCAAACGGGAATGGGCCCGGGGAGCTGTTTTTT.

The rearrangement links TRBV28 to TRBJ2-7, with D hard to call. V was clipped by 3 bases and J by 0 bases, with 15 bases between them. Germline CDR1 is MDHEN and CDR2 is SYDVKM. The CDR3 covers 16 residues. The CDR3: CASSFSGSPGSYEQYF. In nucleotides, the CDR3 is TGTGCCAGCAGTTTTTCCGGGTCCCCGGGCTCCTACGAGCAGTACTTC.

This rearrangement joins TRBV4-1 to TRBJ1-1, with a tentative D call TRBD1 (5 bases). V lost 4 bases and J 4 bases, leaving 13 bases between the germline ends. This CDR3 contains 14 residues. CDR1 and CDR2 from the germline V gene are MGHRA and YSYEKL. The CDR3 loop reads CASSPVGGGTEAFF. CDR3 bases: TGCGCCAGCAGCCCGGTCGGGGGAGGCACTGAAGCTTTCTTT.

The CDR3 coding sequence is TGTGCCAGCAGTTACACCAATGGGGATGGCTACACCTTC. Translating it yields CASSYTNGDGYTF. The rearrangement joins TRBV6-6 to TRBJ1-2; D not certain. CDR3 length: 13 residues. CDR1 is MNHNY, CDR2 SVGAGI, per germline (reference sequence). Trimming cost V 2 bases and J 6 bases, with 10 bases left between them.